The clone carrying this T cell receptor (beta chain) has at least ten counts. The target antigen is unknown. TCRdb reprocessed the RT-PCR reads with MiXCR, giving one entry per CDR3 protein. The data contain 450,000 to 600,000 distinct CDR3 sequences, about 15% of them seen just once; the ten biggest clones take up less than 4%. The data were obtained in a study of response to subunit inactivated influenza vaccine. General study findings and limits: The authors suggested that every seasonal influenza vaccination recruits few new T cells.

The ends were cut back, 2 bases at V and 7 bases at J, with 11 bases in the middle. The CDR3 is 13 amino acids. In germline, CDR1 is MNHNY, CDR2 SVGAGI (reference sequence). The TCR comes from a man in his fifties or sixties who received an inactivated influenza vaccine. Material: CD4+ T cells sorted from PBMCs, obtained around 25 months after vaccination. This chain joins TRBV6-6 and TRBJ1-1; D gene ambiguous. This CDR3 is CASSYIGRGEAFF. As DNA, the CDR3 is TGTGCCAGCAGTTACATAGGGCGAGGTGAAGCTTTCTTT.